One sample yielded the 13 T cell receptor beta chains listed below, sequenced in a study of Graves' ophthalmopathy and Graves' hyperthyroidism. TCR beta CDR3 regions were amplified from RNA transcripts. An initial RT-PCR round employing HTBI primers preceded a second-round multiplex PCR. TCRdb analysed the multiplex PCR reads with MiXCR anew, one entry per CDR3 protein. The profile shows 200,000 to 250,000 distinct CDR3 sequences, 20% to 25% of them singletons. What was sequenced was peripheral blood. Receptor source: a woman in her 50s with Graves' ophthalmopathy.

Points on this clonotype: A read error may be the cause here, since a much bigger clone is one base away. This sequence joins TRBV27 and TRBJ1-1; D call uncertain. The V and J ends lost 6 bases and 5 bases respectively, with 19 bases between them. Per the germline V gene, CDR1 is MNHEY and CDR2 is SMNVEV (reference sequence). The CDR3 sequence is 15 residues long. The CDR3 DNA is TGTGCCAGCAGCCGGATGAAGGAGGTGCCTACTGAAGCTTTCTTT. Translated, it gives CASSRMKEVPTEAFF.

The J gene is TRBJ2-7, the V gene TRBV29-1; TRBD1 is a possible D gene (6 bases). This CDR3 comprises 13 residues. Germline V lookup: CDR1 SQVTM, CDR2 ANQGSEA. Trimming left V 5 bases short and J 0 bases short, with 11 bases between. The CDR3 here is CSVLGQNSYEQYF. The CDR3 DNA reads TGCAGCGTTTTAGGACAGAACTCCTACGAGCAGTACTTC.

This clonotype was recorded at least ten times. V is TRBV2 and J is TRBJ1-6; weak D call: TRBD1 (5 bases). CDR3 length: 15 amino acids. V lost 4 bases and J 0 bases, leaving 7 bases between the germline ends. Germline V gene sequence: CDR1 SNHLY, CDR2 FYNNEI. CDR3 coding DNA: TGTGCCAGCAGTGTCGGGGGCTCCTATAATTCACCCCTCCACTTT. Translated, it gives CASSVGGSYNSPLHF.

This clonotype has a count of ten or more. CDR3 nucleotides: TGTGCCAGCAGTTTATCGGGTTTCTCCTATAATTCACCCCTCCACTTT. This codes for CASSLSGFSYNSPLHF. The chain has TRBV27 and TRBJ1-6; no firm D call. The CDR3 has 16 amino acids. V lost 0 bases and J lost 0, with 6 bases in between. Germline assignment: CDR1 MNHEY and CDR2 SMNVEV (reference sequence).

Ten or more counts support this clonotype. V and J are TRBV2 and TRBJ1-6; D is undetermined. V gave up 7 bases and J gave up 10 bases, with 14 bases separating them. The germline V gene has CDR1 SNHLY and CDR2 FYNNEI. This CDR3 has 13 residues. DNA for the CDR3: TGTGCCAGCAACGGGAGGGATCGGTCACCCCTCCACTTT. Its translation: CASNGRDRSPLHF. Drawing the rest from reference TRBV2 and TRBJ1-6, the complete variable domain is EPEVTQTPSHQVTQMGQEVILRCVPISNHLYFYWYRQILGQKVEFLVSFYNNEISEKSEIFDDQFSVERPDGSNFTLKIRSTKLEDSAMYFCASNGRDRSPLHFGNGTRLTVT.

This rearrangement joins TRBV14 to TRBJ2-7; weak D call: TRBD2 (6 bases). CDR3 length equals 22 residues. The germline V gene has CDR1 SGHDN and CDR2 FVKESK. V lost 0 bases and J lost 0, with 30 bases in between. CDR3 nucleotides: TGTGCCAGCAGCCAAGAGCCCCTCAGCCCCGCCAGTGTAGCGGCAAGCTCCTACGAGCAGTACTTC. This codes for CASSQEPLSPASVAASSYEQYF.

Worth noting for this clonotype: At one of its ends the junction is not consistent with the germline gene, which may arise from a read error. The rearrangement uses TRBV6-5 and TRBJ2-7; perhaps TRBD2 as D (6 bases). The CDR3 length is 15 residues. CDR1 is MNHEY, CDR2 SVGAGI, per germline. The chain's CDR3 is CASRLLGSGGYGQYF. The DNA for the CDR3 is TGTGCCAGCAGACTACTCGGGAGCGGTGGCTACGGGCAGTACTTC.

For this clonotype: A much larger clonotype is one base distant, so this may be a read error. V gene TRBV6-1 combines with J gene TRBJ2-2; 8 bases line up with TRBD2. In germline, CDR1 is MNHNS, CDR2 SASEGT. The CDR3 sequence is 12 residues long. V was clipped by 7 bases and J by 7 bases; unmatched bases: 2. CDR3 protein: CASNRGGGELFF. CDR3 coding DNA: TGTGCCAGCAACCGGGGGGGCGGGGAGCTGTTTTTT.

This clonotype came up many times. This rearrangement joins TRBV6-5 to TRBJ2-7; 7 bases map to TRBD1. Germline V gene sequence: CDR1 MNHEY, CDR2 SVGAGI. The V gene end was trimmed by 9 bases and the J gene end by 5 bases; junction bases not matched to a gene: 10. The CDR3 length is 13 residues. CDR3: CASTDRTLHEQYF. CDR3 bases: TGTGCCAGTACGGACAGGACTCTCCACGAGCAGTACTTC.

This clonotype was detected ten times or more. The chain carries TRBV12-3 or TRBV12-4 and TRBJ1-5, with D maybe TRBD1 (6 bases). V was clipped by 5 bases and J by 5 bases, with 19 bases between them. The CDR3 covers 16 residues. For the CDR3, the DNA is TGTGCCAGCAGTGCCACAACAGGGATGGGGGATCAGCCCCAGCATTTT. Encoded protein: CASSATTGMGDQPQHF.

There are a few counts of this clonotype. This chain joins TRBV3-1 and TRBJ2-7, with no clear D. The CDR3 totals 14 residues. Germline CDR1 is LGHDT and CDR2 is YNNKEL (reference sequence). The V gene lost 1 base and the J gene lost 3 bases, with 10 bases spanning the gap. CDR3 in amino acids: CASSQGNIYYEQYF. The CDR3 nucleotides read TGTGCCAGCAGCCAAGGAAACATCTACTACGAGCAGTACTTC.

The table lists this clonotype with many counts. The chain combines TRBV28 with TRBJ1-6; possible D gene TRBD1, 5 bases. This CDR3 spans 15 amino acids. The germline gives CDR1 MDHEN, CDR2 SYDVKM. The V and J ends lost 5 bases and 5 bases respectively, with 13 bases between them. The CDR3 DNA sequence: TGTGCCAGCAGTGGGCGGACACCTAATAATTCACCCCTCCACTTT. It specifies CASSGRTPNNSPLHF.

This clonotype was seen many times. The gene calls are TRBV15 and TRBJ2-4, with a tentative D call TRBD1 (5 bases). Germline assignment: CDR1 LNHNV and CDR2 YYDKDF (reference sequence). The CDR3 is 15 amino acids. V dropped 0 bases and J dropped 1 base, with 7 bases sitting between them. The CDR3 is CATSRDSGAKNIQYF. CDR3 DNA: TGTGCCACCAGCAGAGATTCAGGGGCCAAAAACATTCAGTACTTC.